A selection of T cell receptor beta chains follows, all from one sample in a study of T cells in Graves' hyperthyroidism and ophthalmopathy. TCRdb analysed the multiplex PCR reads with MiXCR anew, one entry per CDR3 protein. The sample shows about 560,000 distinct CDR3 sequences, around 46% of them seen only once. The sequenced sample was peripheral blood or thyroid tissue (not recorded which). The receptors were gathered from a woman aged 18-29 years with Graves' hyperthyroidism. CDR3s include the opening cysteine and the closing phenylalanine or tryptophan. The D gene is left open where the match is weak. The size entry is marked missing in some rows and otherwise reads once, few, many or a size class.

d_call	j_call	v_call	clone_size	cdr3_aa	cdr3_nt
-	TRBJ1-2	TRBV19	-	CASSSGHRYGYTF	TGTGCCAGTAGCAGTGGACACCGCTATGGCTACACCTTC
TRBD2	TRBJ2-5	TRBV11-2	-	CASSPSGAGPQYF	TGTGCCAGCAGCCCAAGCGGGGCGGGTCCCCAGTACTTC
-	TRBJ2-7	TRBV29-1	many	CSVEDRRSYEQYF	TGCAGCGTTGAAGACAGGCGCTCCTACGAGCAGTACTTC
-	TRBJ1-6	TRBV10-3	-	CAISRGSGSPLHF	TGTGCCATCAGCCGAGGATCCGGTTCACCCCTCCACTTT
-	TRBJ1-1	TRBV5-1	-	CAGRARTLEEAFF	TGCGCCGGCAGAGCCCGGACTTTAGAGGAAGCTTTCTTT
TRBD1	TRBJ1-2	TRBV5-1	-	CASNDGTGYYGYTF	TGCGCCAGCAACGACGGGACAGGGTACTATGGCTACACCTTC
-	TRBJ2-5	TRBV10-3	many	CAISEGNQETQYF	TGTGCCATCAGTGAGGGAAACCAAGAGACCCAGTACTTC
-	TRBJ1-2	TRBV20-1	-	CSARDSPIYGYTF	TGCAGTGCTAGAGACAGTCCGATATATGGCTACACCTTC
TRBD1	TRBJ1-2	TRBV6-6	-	CASSYSGQGALGYGYTF	TGTGCCAGCAGTTACTCGGGACAGGGGGCGCTTGGCTATGGCTACACCTTC
-	TRBJ1-2	TRBV12-3/TRBV12-4	-	CASSSRTNYGYTF	TGTGCCAGCAGTTCACGGACTAACTATGGCTACACCTTC
TRBD2	TRBJ2-2	TRBV10-3	many	CAISASGNTGELFF	TGTGCCATCAGTGCTAGCGGGAACACCGGGGAGCTGTTTTTT
TRBD1	TRBJ1-6	TRBV6-4	-	CASSDFGTVGSPLHF	TGTGCCAGCAGTGACTTTGGGACAGTCGGTTCACCCCTCCACTTT
TRBD1	TRBJ2-7	TRBV7-9	many	CASSLRDRAPYEQYF	TGTGCCAGCAGCTTAAGGGACAGGGCGCCCTACGAGCAGTACTTC
-	TRBJ1-6	TRBV7-3	few	CASSQYSNSPLHF	TGTGCCAGCAGTCAGTACAGCAATTCACCCCTCCACTTT
TRBD1	TRBJ1-2	TRBV20-1	few	CSARDPGRGPYGYTF	TGCAGTGCTAGAGATCCTGGGAGGGGGCCTTATGGCTACACCTTC
TRBD1	TRBJ2-5	TRBV7-9	-	CASIQNGQGVQETQYF	TGTGCCAGCATCCAAAACGGGCAGGGGGTCCAAGAGACCCAGTACTTC
-	TRBJ1-2	TRBV20-1	few	CSARGRCQPDGYTF	TGCAGTGCTAGAGGGCGGTGCCAGCCTGATGGCTACACCTTC
-	TRBJ2-5	TRBV20-1	few	CSARHGSELETQYF	TGCAGTGCTAGGCACGGATCAGAGCTAGAGACCCAGTACTTC
-	TRBJ1-4	TRBV25-1	once	CASRGTGQRFLMKNGFLVF	TGTGCCAGCAGGGGAACAGGACAGAGATTTCTAATGAAAAACGGTTTTTTAGTTTTT
-	TRBJ1-1	TRBV19	few	CASKGSGRRDTEAFF	TGTGCCAGTAAGGGAAGCGGGCGGAGGGACACTGAAGCTTTCTTT
TRBD2	TRBJ2-5	TRBV2	-	CASSPKLAGETETQYF	TGTGCCAGCAGCCCAAAGCTAGCGGGAGAGACGGAGACCCAGTACTTC
TRBD2	TRBJ2-5	TRBV7-9	-	CASSSMGGAQYF	TGTGCCAGCAGCTCTATGGGAGGGGCCCAGTACTTC